These T cell receptor beta chains were read from a single sample in a study of T cell repertoires in cytomegalovirus infection. TCRdb redid the calling of the reads with MiXCR, one entry per CDR3 protein. The profile shows approximately 500,000 distinct CDR3 sequences, around 11% of them singletons. The specimen sequenced was PBMCs. These receptor sequences come from a human donor in good health (CMV status not recorded). Some clones in this sample may be carry-over from other donors' samples. The CDR3 runs from the conserved cysteine through the conserved F or W. The D gene is left open where the match is weak. Rows give clone size only sometimes, using once, few, many, or a class for an expanded clone.

d_gene	v_gene	j_gene	abundance	CDR3nt	CDR3aa
TRBD1	TRBV7-2	TRBJ2-1	many	TGTGCCAGCAGCTTCGTAAGGGGGCTGGCCTATGAGCAGTTCTTC	CASSFVRGLAYEQFF
-	TRBV19	TRBJ1-2	-	TGTGCCAGTAGTATGCATGAGGGTAACTATGGCTACACCTTC	CASSMHEGNYGYTF
TRBD2	TRBV12-3/TRBV12-4	TRBJ2-2	many	TGTGCCAGCAGCTCAGCTCTAGCGGGGAACACCGGGGAGCTGTTTTTT	CASSSALAGNTGELFF
TRBD2	TRBV7-8	TRBJ2-1	once	TGTGCCAGCAGCCACGGACTAGCGGGAAAGGACTACTACTACAATGAGCAGTTCTTC	CASSHGLAGKDYYYNEQFF
-	TRBV4-1	TRBJ1-5	-	TGCGCCAGCAGCCAGGGGGGGACAACGAATTATAGCAATCAGCCCCAGCATTTT	CASSQGGTTNYSNQPQHF
-	TRBV28	TRBJ2-1	many	TGTGCCAGCAGACCGGGGACATCCTACAATGAGCAGTTCTTC	CASRPGTSYNEQFF
-	TRBV5-1	TRBJ2-7	many	TGCGCCAGCAGCTTGAGGGGGAGTAACTACGAGCAGTACTTC	CASSLRGSNYEQYF
TRBD1	TRBV7-3	TRBJ2-7	-	TGTGCCAGCAGCACTCCCGGGACAGACTACGAGCAGTACTTC	CASSTPGTDYEQYF
TRBD2	TRBV4-2	TRBJ2-2	many	TGTGCCAGCAGCTTAGAGGGAGGGGTTCTCGGAACCGGGGAGCTGTTTTTT	CASSLEGGVLGTGELFF
-	TRBV27	TRBJ1-5	few	TGTGCCACCCCGGGACGGAGTACTAGGGGCAATCAGCCCCAGCATTTT	CATPGRSTRGNQPQHF
-	TRBV29-1	TRBJ1-1	-	TGCAGCGTTGTAGGACAAAACACTGAAGCTTTCTTT	CSVVGQNTEAFF
TRBD2	TRBV7-2	TRBJ2-1	many	TGTGCCAGCAGCTTATTGGGACTAGCTTACAATGAGCAGTTCTTC	CASSLLGLAYNEQFF
-	TRBV4-1	TRBJ2-7	few	TGCGCCAGCAGCCAAGTTCATGTAGTTCCGGGGGAGCAGTACTTC	CASSQVHVVPGEQYF
TRBD2	TRBV4-1	TRBJ2-5	many	TGCGCCAGCAGCCCAGCGGGAGGGATTACTGAGACCCAGTACTTC	CASSPAGGITETQYF
TRBD1	TRBV6-5	TRBJ1-4	-	TGTGCCAGCAGTATGGACAGGGAGGATGAAAAACTGTTTTTT	CASSMDREDEKLFF
-	TRBV5-1	TRBJ1-1	few	TGCGCCAGCAGCCCTGATGGGGGTAGAGCTTTCTTT	CASSPDGGRAFF
-	TRBV5-6	TRBJ1-6	many	TGTGCCAGCAGCTTGGTTGCGGGGAAGAATTCACCCCTCCACTTT	CASSLVAGKNSPLHF
TRBD2	TRBV2	TRBJ2-2	few	TGTGCCAGCACCTCAGGGACGGGACTAGCGGGAGCTAACACCGGGGAGCTGTTTTTT	CASTSGTGLAGANTGELFF
-	TRBV20-1	TRBJ1-4	many	TGCAGTGCTAGAGTTCTCCGCAGCGGTAATGAAAAACTGTTTTTT	CSARVLRSGNEKLFF
-	TRBV20-1	TRBJ2-5	-	TGCAGTGCTATAAGGGAGTACTTCCAAGAGACCCAGTACTTC	CSAIREYFQETQYF
TRBD1	TRBV20-1	TRBJ1-5	many	TGCAGTGCTAGAGAGACAGGGGAAGAGCAGCCCCAGCATTTT	CSARETGEEQPQHF
-	TRBV9	TRBJ2-5	-	TGTGCCAGCAGCGTCGGGCAGGGGAGGGAGACCCAGTACTTC	CASSVGQGRETQYF
TRBD2	TRBV9	TRBJ2-3	many	TGTGCCAGCAGCGTCTCTAGCGGGGGGACAGATACGCAGTATTTT	CASSVSSGGTDTQYF
-	TRBV7-2	TRBJ2-7	many	TGTGCCAGCAGCTCCGGGTGGGAGCAGTACTTC	CASSSGWEQYF
-	TRBV2	TRBJ2-7	-	TGTGCCAGCAGTGGACAAGGCGGGGGCGACGAGCAGTACTTC	CASSGQGGGDEQYF
-	TRBV11-2	TRBJ1-2	many	TGTGCCAGCAGCGTCAGCCCTAACTATGGTAGCTACACCTTC	CASSVSPNYGSYTF
TRBD2	TRBV14	TRBJ2-7	many	TGTGCCAGCAGCCAAATGGGGGCTAGCGGGAGAATCGAGCAGTACTTC	CASSQMGASGRIEQYF
TRBD1	TRBV29-1	TRBJ1-5	-	TGCAGCGCCGCGACAGGGAGCAATCAGCCCCAGCATTTT	CSAATGSNQPQHF
-	TRBV5-4	TRBJ2-7	-	TGTGCCAGCAGCCCACACCTGACCTCCTACGAGCAGTACTTC	CASSPHLTSYEQYF
-	TRBV7-3	TRBJ2-2	many	TGTGCCAGCAGTCCCATGGGGACCAAGGGGAACACCGGGGAGCTGTTTTTT	CASSPMGTKGNTGELFF
-	TRBV7-9	TRBJ1-2	many	TGTGCCAGCAGCCCGGGGAGGGGCTACACCTTC	CASSPGRGYTF
-	TRBV28	TRBJ2-4	-	TGTGCCGCCAGTTGGGGAGGAAACATTCAGTACTTC	CAASWGGNIQYF
TRBD1	TRBV28	TRBJ1-2	-	TGTGCCAGCAGTGCCAGGGGGCTGGATTATGGCTACACCTTC	CASSARGLDYGYTF
TRBD2	TRBV15	TRBJ2-7	many	TGTGCCACCAGCAGCCGGACTAGCGGGAGTGACGAGCAGTACTTC	CATSSRTSGSDEQYF
TRBD2	TRBV7-2	TRBJ2-7	many	TGTGCCAGCAGCTTAGAAGGGACTAGCGGGATTGCCTACGAGCAGTACTTC	CASSLEGTSGIAYEQYF
TRBD2	TRBV4-1	TRBJ2-3	many	TGCGCCAGCAGCCAGAGTAGAAGGACTAGCGGGGCGGATACGCAGTATTTT	CASSQSRRTSGADTQYF
-	TRBV12-3/TRBV12-4	TRBJ1-5	many	TGTGCCAGCAGTTTACTGGATCAGCCCCAGCATTTT	CASSLLDQPQHF
-	TRBV20-1	TRBJ1-1	many	TGCAGTGCCCTGGGAAAGGGCACTGAAGCTTTCTTT	CSALGKGTEAFF
-	TRBV11-2	TRBJ1-5	many	TGTGCCAGCAGCCAGGCGTACAATCAGCCCCAGCATTTT	CASSQAYNQPQHF
-	TRBV6-6	TRBJ2-3	few	TGTGCCAGCAGTTACAAGGGGAGTGGGACAGATACGCAGTATTTT	CASSYKGSGTDTQYF
-	TRBV7-3	TRBJ2-1	many	TGTGCCAGCAGCCCGGGCCGGCGGGGGCTCGCAGGGAATGAGCAGTTCTTC	CASSPGRRGLAGNEQFF
-	TRBV7-2	TRBJ2-7	many	TGTGCCAGCAGCCCCTTCATCCGGCGCGAGCAGTACTTC	CASSPFIRREQYF
TRBD1	TRBV10-3	TRBJ1-5	-	TGTGCCATCAGTGAGATGGACAGGGCTCCCCAGCATTTT	CAISEMDRAPQHF
TRBD2	TRBV19	TRBJ2-5	many	TGTGCCAGTAGTTTCAAGCGGGGGGGCCGGGAAGAGACCCAGTACTTC	CASSFKRGGREETQYF
-	TRBV20-1	TRBJ2-3	-	TGCATCCCGAGGGGGGGGGAAGGCACAGATACGCAGTATTTT	CIPRGGEGTDTQYF
-	TRBV10-3	TRBJ2-6	many	TGTGCCATCAGTTTAGGGAACCTGGGGTCTGGGGCCAACGTCCTGACTTTC	CAISLGNLGSGANVLTF
TRBD1	TRBV20-1	TRBJ1-6	many	TGCAGTGCTACAAAGACAGGGGCACGTTCACCCCTCCACTTT	CSATKTGARSPLHF
TRBD2	TRBV5-1	TRBJ2-3	few	TGCGCCAGCAGCCACGGACTAGCGGGGGGGCCAGATACGCAGTATTTT	CASSHGLAGGPDTQYF
-	TRBV29-1	TRBJ1-1	-	TGCAGCGTTGAAGGGGGGGGGAGCACTGAAGCTTTCTTT	CSVEGGGSTEAFF
-	TRBV5-6	TRBJ1-3	-	TGTGCCAGCAGCTTGGGGGCCGACTCTGGAAACACCATATATTTT	CASSLGADSGNTIYF
-	TRBV3-1	TRBJ2-5	-	TGTGCCAGCAGCCGGGCCGGTCAAGAGAGGACCCAGTACTTC	CASSRAGQERTQYF
-	TRBV29-1	TRBJ1-2	few	TGCAGCGTCTTACAGGGAACCTATGGCTACACCTTC	CSVLQGTYGYTF
-	TRBV19	TRBJ1-5	many	TGTGCCAGTAGTATAGTTCAGGGCAATCAGCCCCAGCATTTT	CASSIVQGNQPQHF
-	TRBV5-8	TRBJ2-7	-	TGTGCCAGCAGCTTCCCCCGGGACCCCCGAGCCGAGCAGTACTTC	CASSFPRDPRAEQYF
TRBD2	TRBV6-1	TRBJ2-7	many	TGTGCCAGCATAAGGACTAGCGGATACGAGCAGTACTTC	CASIRTSGYEQYF
-	TRBV19	TRBJ1-2	many	TGTGCCAGTACTCCGGGTCGGTGGGGCTACACCTTC	CASTPGRWGYTF
-	TRBV9	TRBJ1-4	few	TGTGCCAGCAGCGGGACCGGGACAAGGGCTAATGAAAAACTGTTTTTT	CASSGTGTRANEKLFF
-	TRBV14	TRBJ1-4	many	TGTGCCAGCAGCCAAGTAGGGGCGGATAATGAAAAACTGTTTTTT	CASSQVGADNEKLFF